This T cell receptor (beta chain) derives from a study of control samples from healthy donors and cancer patients. Method: immunoSEQ multiplex PCR; TCRdb's copy keeps in-frame clones and lacks some. The data hold fewer than 200,000 clones, with around 90% observed a single time. The sequence came from a man aged 30 to 45 in good health. The specimen sequenced was blood.

The CDR3 here is CASSTRGEQYF. The CDR3 region has the DNA TGTGCCAGCAGTACCAGAGGGGAGCAGTACTTC. V gene TRBV27 combines with J gene TRBJ2-7; TRBD2 is a possible D gene (5 bases). Germline CDR1 and CDR2: MNHEY and SMNVEV (reference sequence). The CDR3 extends over 11 amino acids. Trimming shortened V by 5 bases and J by 7 bases, and 9 bases separated the two germline ends.